The present T cell receptor (beta chain) was sequenced within a study of cytomegalovirus exposure and HLA in healthy donors. Study-level findings and limits: Researchers reportedly found TCR beta sequences accurately predicted most subjects' HLA-A and HLA-B alleles. Apparent HLA restriction characterized most CMV-associated TCR beta chains in a later analysis.

The CDR3 runs 15 residues. Per the germline V gene, CDR1 is SGHAT and CDR2 is FQNNGV. Trimming shortened V by 1 base and J by 6 bases, and 13 bases separated the two germline ends. Both 60 Vbeta primers and 13 Jbeta primers went into the PCR. This table comes from immunoSEQ multiplex PCR, and its TCRdb copy is limited to in-frame clones, with some not included. This repertoire includes around 110,000 clones. With respect to this clone: Antigen: not known.

V gene TRBV11-2 combines with J gene TRBJ2-1, with D possibly matching TRBD1 (6 bases). This TCR was sampled from a man aged 40-55 years in good health and CMV-seropositive. Material: PBMCs. The CDR3 DNA reads as TGTGCCAGCAGCTTAGTACAGGGATTTGGCAATGAGCAGTTCTTC. Amino acid sequence: CASSLVQGFGNEQFF.